This T cell receptor (beta chain) was recovered during a study of blood T cell repertoires in COVID-19. On the study more broadly: In each case, the material was cDNA or gDNA derived from T cells, B-cell-depleted T cells, or PBMCs.

Trimming cost V 1 base and J 2 bases, with 11 bases left between them. This CDR3 spans 15 amino acids. Germline values: CDR1 LNHNV, CDR2 YYDKDF (reference sequence). Authors' analysis steps: Amplified reference gene primers provided the basis for estimating nucleated cell counts. Profiled with immunoSEQ multiplex PCR; TCRdb holds only in-frame clones, not every one. The V and J calls and the clone size are those of that table, but D and trimming were determined from the DNA. The sample lists some 200,000 clones, approximately 80% occurring once. Only a few counts were recorded for this clone. This clonotype was obtained from a man aged 45-65 years with active or convalescent COVID-19. Sequencing was done on a sample of peripheral blood. The chain uses TRBV15 and TRBJ1-1, with TRBD1 as a possible D gene (5 bases). For the CDR3, the DNA is TGTGCCACCAGCAGAGGGGGGGGTCTTAACACTGAAGCTTTCTTT. Translated: CATSRGGGLNTEAFF.